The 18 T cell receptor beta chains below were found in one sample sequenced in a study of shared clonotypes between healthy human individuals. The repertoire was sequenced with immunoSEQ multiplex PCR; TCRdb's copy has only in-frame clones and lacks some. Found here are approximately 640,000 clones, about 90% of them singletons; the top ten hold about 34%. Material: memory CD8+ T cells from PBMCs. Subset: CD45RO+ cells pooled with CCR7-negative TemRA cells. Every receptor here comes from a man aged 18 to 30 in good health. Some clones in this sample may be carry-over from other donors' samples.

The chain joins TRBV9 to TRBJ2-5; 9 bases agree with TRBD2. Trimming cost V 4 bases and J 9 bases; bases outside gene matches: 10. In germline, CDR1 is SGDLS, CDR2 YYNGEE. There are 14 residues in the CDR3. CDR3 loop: CASSPGIAGDPQYF. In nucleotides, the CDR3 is TGTGCCAGCAGCCCGGGGATAGCGGGAGATCCCCAGTACTTC.

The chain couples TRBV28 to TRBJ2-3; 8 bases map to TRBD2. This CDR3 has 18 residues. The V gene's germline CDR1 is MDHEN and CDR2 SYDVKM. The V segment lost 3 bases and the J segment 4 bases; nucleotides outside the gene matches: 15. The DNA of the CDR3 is TGTGCCAGCAGTTTCCCTTCGGCGGGAGCGGGAGACCCAGATACGCAGTATTTT. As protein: CASSFPSAGAGDPDTQYF.

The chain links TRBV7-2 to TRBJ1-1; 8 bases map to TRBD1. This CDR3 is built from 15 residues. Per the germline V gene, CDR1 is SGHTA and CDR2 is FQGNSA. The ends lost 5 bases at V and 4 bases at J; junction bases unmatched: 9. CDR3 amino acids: CASSLIGTGSTEAFF. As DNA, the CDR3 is TGTGCCAGCAGCCTGATCGGGACAGGCAGCACTGAAGCTTTCTTT. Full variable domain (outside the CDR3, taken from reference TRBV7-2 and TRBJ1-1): GAGVSQSPSNKVTEKGKDVELRCDPISGHTALYWYRQSLGQGLEFLIYFQGNSAPDKSGLPSDRFSAERTGGSVSTLTIQRTQQEDSAVYLCASSLIGTGSTEAFFGQGTRLTVV.

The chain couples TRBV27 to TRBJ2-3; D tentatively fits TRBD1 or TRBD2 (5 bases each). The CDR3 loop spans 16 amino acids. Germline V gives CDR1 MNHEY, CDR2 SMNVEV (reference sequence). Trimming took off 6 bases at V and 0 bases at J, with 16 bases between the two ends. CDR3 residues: CASSMGLWTSTDTQYF. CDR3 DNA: TGTGCCAGCAGCATGGGGCTCTGGACTAGCACAGATACGCAGTATTTT.

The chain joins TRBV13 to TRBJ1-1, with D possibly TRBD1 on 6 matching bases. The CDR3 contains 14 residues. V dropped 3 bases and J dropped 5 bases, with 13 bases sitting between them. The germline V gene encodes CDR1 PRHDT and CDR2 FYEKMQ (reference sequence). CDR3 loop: CASSFEGGKTEAFF. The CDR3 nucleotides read TGTGCCAGCAGCTTTGAGGGGGGGAAGACTGAAGCTTTCTTT. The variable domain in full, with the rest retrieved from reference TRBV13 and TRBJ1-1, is AAGVIQSPRHLIKEKRETATLKCYPIPRHDTVYWYQQGPGQDPQFLISFYEKMQSDKGSIPDRFSAQQFSDYHSELNMSSLELGDSALYFCASSFEGGKTEAFFGQGTRLTVV.

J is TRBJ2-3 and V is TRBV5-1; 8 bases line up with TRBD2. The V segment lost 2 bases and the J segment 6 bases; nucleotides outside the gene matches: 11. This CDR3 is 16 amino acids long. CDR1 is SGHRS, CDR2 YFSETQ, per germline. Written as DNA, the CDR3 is TGCGCCAGCAGCTTACTCAGCGGGAGACAAGAGGATACGCAGTATTTT. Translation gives CASSLLSGRQEDTQYF.

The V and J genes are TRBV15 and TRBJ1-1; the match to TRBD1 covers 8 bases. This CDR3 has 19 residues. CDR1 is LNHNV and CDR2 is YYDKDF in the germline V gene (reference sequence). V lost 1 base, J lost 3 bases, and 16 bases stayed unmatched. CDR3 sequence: CATSRGDRRKTIWDTEAFF. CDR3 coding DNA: TGTGCCACCAGCAGAGGGGACAGGCGTAAAACTATATGGGACACTGAAGCTTTCTTT.

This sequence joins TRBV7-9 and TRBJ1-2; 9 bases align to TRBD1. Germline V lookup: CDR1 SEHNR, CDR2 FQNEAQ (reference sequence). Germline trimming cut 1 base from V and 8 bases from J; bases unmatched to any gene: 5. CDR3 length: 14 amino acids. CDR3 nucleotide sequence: TGTGCCAGCAGCTTAGGGGACAGGGCGAGGGGCTACACCTTC. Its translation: CASSLGDRARGYTF. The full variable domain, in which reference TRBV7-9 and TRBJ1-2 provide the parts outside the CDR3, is DTGVSQNPRHKITKRGQNVTFRCDPISEHNRLYWYRQTLGQGPEFLTYFQNEAQLEKSRLLSDRFSAERPKGSFSTLEIQRTEQGDSAMYLCASSLGDRARGYTFGSGTRLTVV.

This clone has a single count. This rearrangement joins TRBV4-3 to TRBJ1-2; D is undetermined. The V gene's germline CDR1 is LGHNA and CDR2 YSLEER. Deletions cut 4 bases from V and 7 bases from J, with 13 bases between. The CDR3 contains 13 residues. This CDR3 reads CASSLLPGSGYTF. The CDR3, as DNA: TGCGCCAGCAGCCTCCTCCCCGGTTCTGGCTACACCTTC.

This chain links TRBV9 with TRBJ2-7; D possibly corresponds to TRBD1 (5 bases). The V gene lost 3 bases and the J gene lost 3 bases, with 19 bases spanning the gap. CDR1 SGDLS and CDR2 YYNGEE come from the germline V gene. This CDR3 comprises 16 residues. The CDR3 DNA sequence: TGTGCCAGCAGCGCAGCAGGGTACTCCCCGGTCTACGAGCAGTACTTC. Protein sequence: CASSAAGYSPVYEQYF.

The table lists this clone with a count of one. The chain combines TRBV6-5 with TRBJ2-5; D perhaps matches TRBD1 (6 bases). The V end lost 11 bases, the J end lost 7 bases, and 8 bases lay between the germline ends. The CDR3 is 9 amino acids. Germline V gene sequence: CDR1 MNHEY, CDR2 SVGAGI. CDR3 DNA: TGTGCCGGGGGCGGGACCCAGTACTTC. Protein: CAGGGTQYF.

CDR3 DNA sequence: TGTGCCAGCAGCCACCCAGGGACGACGAACACCGGGGAGCTGTTTTTT. It yields the protein CASSHPGTTNTGELFF. The V call is TRBV7-6, the J call TRBJ2-2; D tentatively reads TRBD1 or TRBD2 (5 bases each). Trimming removed 5 bases from V and 0 bases from J, with 13 bases in between. The CDR3 spans 16 residues. Germline V gene lookup returns CDR1 SGHVS and CDR2 FNYEAQ.

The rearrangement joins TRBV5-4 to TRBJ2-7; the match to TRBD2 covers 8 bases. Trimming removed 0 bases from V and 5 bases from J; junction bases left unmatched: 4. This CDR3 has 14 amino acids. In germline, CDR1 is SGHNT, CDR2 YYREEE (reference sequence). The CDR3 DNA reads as TGTGCCAGCAGCTTGGCGGGAGGGAGGGACGAGCAGTACTTC. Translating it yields CASSLAGGRDEQYF.

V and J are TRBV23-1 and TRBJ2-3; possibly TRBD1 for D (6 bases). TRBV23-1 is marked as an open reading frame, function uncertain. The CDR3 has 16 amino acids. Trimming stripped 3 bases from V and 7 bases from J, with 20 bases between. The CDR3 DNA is TGCGCCAGCAGTCACTTCCGGTTGCAGGACAGATATACGCAGTATTTT. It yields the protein CASSHFRLQDRYTQYF.

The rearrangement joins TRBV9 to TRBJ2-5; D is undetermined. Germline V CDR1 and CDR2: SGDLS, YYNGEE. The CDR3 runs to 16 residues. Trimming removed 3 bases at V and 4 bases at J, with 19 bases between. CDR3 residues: CASSGQWWAGRETQYF. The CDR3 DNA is TGTGCCAGCAGCGGTCAGTGGTGGGCTGGTCGAGAGACCCAGTACTTC. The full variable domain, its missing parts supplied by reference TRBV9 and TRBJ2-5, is DSGVTQTPKHLITATGQRVTLRCSPRSGDLSVYWYQQSLDQGLQFLIQYYNGEERAKGNILERFSAQQFPDLHSELNLSSLELGDSALYFCASSGQWWAGRETQYFGPGTRLLVL.

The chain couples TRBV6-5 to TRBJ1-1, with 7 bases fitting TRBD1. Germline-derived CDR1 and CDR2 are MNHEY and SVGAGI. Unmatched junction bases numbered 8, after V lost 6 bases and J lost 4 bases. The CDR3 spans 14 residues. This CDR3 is CASRNGQVGTEAFF. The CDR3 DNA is TGTGCCAGCAGGAACGGACAGGTCGGCACTGAAGCTTTCTTT.

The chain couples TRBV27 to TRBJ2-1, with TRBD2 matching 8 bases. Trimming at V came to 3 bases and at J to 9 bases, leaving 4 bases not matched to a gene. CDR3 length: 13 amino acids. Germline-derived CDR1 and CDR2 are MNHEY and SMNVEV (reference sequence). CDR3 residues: CASSLSGRTEQFF. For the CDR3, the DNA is TGTGCCAGCAGTTTGAGCGGGAGAACTGAGCAGTTCTTC.

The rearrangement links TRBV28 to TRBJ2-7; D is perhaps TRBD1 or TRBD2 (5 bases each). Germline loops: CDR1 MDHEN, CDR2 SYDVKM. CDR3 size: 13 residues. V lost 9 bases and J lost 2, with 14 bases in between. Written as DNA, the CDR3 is TGTGCCAGTCAGCAGACAGCGGCCTACGAGCAGTACTTC. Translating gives CASQQTAAYEQYF.